This T cell receptor beta chain was observed in a study of chemoradiotherapy in HPV16-positive cancers. Regarding the study as a whole: HPV-responsive T-cell expansion during chemoradiotherapy was linked to improved recurrence-free survival in HPV16-positive patients. Only a couple of HPV16-positive patients supplied the functional HPV-specificity definition. During treatment, candidate HPV-specific clones and E7-related motifs expanded in tumor.

As to this clone: The target antigen is unknown.

Repertoires were sampled repeatedly during chemoradiotherapy. TCRdb's table, derived via immunoSEQ multiplex PCR, lists solely in-frame clones and lacks some. This sample has about 22,000 clones, with 73% found just once. This receptor was taken from a human donor with HPV-associated anogenital cancer. The sample was taken from a patient who underwent chemoradiotherapy.

As DNA, the CDR3 is TGTGCCAGCTCCCTTCGGGCAGGGGGGGACGAAAAACTGTTTTTT. Protein sequence: CASSLRAGGDEKLFF. The rearrangement uses TRBV5-4 and TRBJ1-4; 7 bases fit TRBD1. J was trimmed by 8 bases and V by 7 bases; bases with no gene match: 14. Germline V gene sequence: CDR1 SGHNT, CDR2 YYREEE (reference sequence). This CDR3 contains 15 residues.